This TCR beta chain was recovered during a study of T cell responses to AZD1222 COVID-19 vaccine. The study, taken as a whole, reports: Mapped onto spike, vaccine-associated CD4 TCRs spanned it and were dominant at 160-218 and 743-854. Only after the peak T cell response were repertoires sampled. Only a handful of AZD1222 recipients, several in all, had baseline seropositivity. White British donors predominated, females outnumbered males, and clonal diversity was possibly underestimated.

Sequencing used immunoSEQ multiplex PCR; TCRdb keeps in-frame clones, though not all of them. Here the sample spans about 70,000 clones, 85% being singletons. As regards this clone: Its antigen is still unknown.

V gave up 4 bases and J gave up 0 bases, with 13 bases separating them. CDR3 length: 16 residues. CDR1 is SGHRS and CDR2 is YFSETQ in the germline V gene. This clonotype was obtained from an adult in good health. The rearrangement uses TRBV5-1 and TRBJ2-2; TRBD2 might be the D (6 bases). Sequenced material: peripheral blood, taken on day 0 of AZD1222 vaccination. CDR3 residues: CASSLAAGTNTGELFF. The CDR3, as DNA: TGCGCCAGCAGCCTCGCGGCGGGGACGAACACCGGGGAGCTGTTTTTT.